This entry is about one TCR beta chain. Its target is not known. Produced via immunoSEQ multiplex PCR; TCRdb's table is partial and in-frame only. The sample includes approximately 98,000 clones, 85% to 95% of them seen just once. The sample comes from a study of siplizumab effects on memory and regulatory T cells. Study findings and constraints: The diversity of naive T cells seemed greater than that of memory cells, and their alloresponse contribution seemed major. No more than a minor fraction of alloreactive clones could be traced back to unstimulated subsets. Siplizumab produced a significant reduction in alloreactive sequences that were traceable to unstimulated CD4+ memory cells.

Sequences were obtained from non-Treg CD4+ T cells sorted from blood. The TCR sequence derives from a human donor in good health.

The DNA of the CDR3 is TGTGCCAGTAGTGCGGACAGGTATAATGAAAAACTGTTTTTT. This codes for CASSADRYNEKLFF. The gene calls are TRBV19 and TRBJ1-4; 7 nucleotides align to TRBD1. Per the germline V gene, CDR1 is LNHDA and CDR2 is SQIVND (reference sequence). This CDR3 spans 14 amino acids. Unmatched junction bases numbered 4, after V lost 5 bases and J lost 4 bases.